The 8 T cell receptor beta chains given below trace back to one sample, sequenced in a study of T cell changes during pregnancy in multiple sclerosis. Profiled with immunoSEQ multiplex PCR; TCRdb holds only in-frame clones, not every one. Among roughly 110,000 clones, 85% to 95% were seen once, and the ten largest hold around 0.8%. The specimen was peripheral blood, collected in the third trimester of pregnancy. The receptors here all came from a female donor in good health, enrolled as a control in a pregnancy study.

In its sample, this clone was seen a few times. V and J are TRBV4-3 and TRBJ1-2, with TRBD1 as a possible D gene (6 bases). V lost 0 bases and J 7 bases, leaving 18 bases between the germline ends. Germline-derived CDR1 and CDR2 are LGHNA and YSLEER. This CDR3 comprises 16 residues. DNA of the CDR3: TGCGCCAGCAGCCAAGACGCAGGTGTCGGGGGGCTTGGCTACACCTTC. This gives the protein CASSQDAGVGGLGYTF.

The V gene is TRBV7-2, the J gene TRBJ1-2, with D unresolved. Germline CDR1 and CDR2: SGHTA and FQGNSA. The CDR3 contains 14 residues. V shed 0 bases and J shed 0 bases, with 5 bases lying between them. CDR3 in amino acids: CASSLAHTNYGYTF. CDR3 bases: TGTGCCAGCAGCTTAGCACACACTAACTATGGCTACACCTTC.

The chain combines TRBV4-2 with TRBJ1-3, with D tentatively TRBD1 (6 bases). The germline CDR1 and CDR2 sequences are LGHNA and YNFKEQ. The CDR3 totals 14 residues. Between the trimmed V and J ends, which lost 1 base and 4 bases, there was a span of 8 bases. This CDR3 is CASSQGDRGNTIYF. The CDR3 DNA reads as TGTGCCAGCAGCCAAGGAGACAGGGGAAACACCATATATTTT.

The chain combines TRBV7-6 with TRBJ2-1; TRBD1 agrees at 7 bases. The V segment lost 5 bases and the J segment 7 bases; nucleotides outside the gene matches: 8. The CDR3 runs to 14 residues. Germline CDR1 reads SGHVS; CDR2 reads FNYEAQ. The CDR3 protein is CASSQTTGWNEQFF. CDR3 coding DNA: TGTGCCAGCAGCCAAACGACAGGGTGGAATGAGCAGTTCTTC.

CDR3 DNA sequence: TGTGCCAGCAGCTTAGACAGGGTGAGCTCTGGAAACACCATATATTTT. The encoded protein is CASSLDRVSSGNTIYF. The V gene is TRBV7-2, the J gene TRBJ1-3; D is possibly TRBD1 (6 bases). V shed 1 base and J shed 0 bases, with 10 bases lying between them. The germline V gene encodes CDR1 SGHTA and CDR2 FQGNSA. CDR3 size: 16 residues.

The chain employs TRBV7-2 and TRBJ2-7, with 9 bases identical to TRBD1. The CDR3 covers 15 residues. CDR1 SGHTA and CDR2 FQGNSA come from the germline V gene. V lost 3 bases and J lost 7; bases outside the gene matches: 10. The CDR3 region has the DNA TGTGCCAGCAGCTTGTCACAGGGGGCCGCGGGGGAGCAGTACTTC. This codes for CASSLSQGAAGEQYF.

The chain has TRBV30 and TRBJ1-3, with D hard to call. The CDR3 has 12 residues. V was pared by 2 bases and J by 6 bases, with 8 bases between. Germline CDR1 GTSNPN, CDR2 SVGIG (reference sequence). For the CDR3, the DNA is TGTGCCTGGAGTTATGCAGAAAACACCATATATTTT. It is translated as CAWSYAENTIYF.

J is TRBJ1-1 and V is TRBV6-4; 8 nucleotides line up with TRBD1. The CDR3 totals 12 residues. Germline V gene lookup returns CDR1 MRHNA and CDR2 SNTAGT. J was trimmed by 10 bases and V by 4 bases; bases with no gene match: 5. CDR3 sequence: CASSAGQGRAFF. The CDR3 DNA follows: TGTGCCAGCAGTGCTGGACAGGGTAGAGCTTTCTTT.